The rows below give T cell receptor beta chains drawn from one sample of a study of shared clonotypes between healthy human individuals. Using immunoSEQ multiplex PCR, the repertoire was profiled, and TCRdb retains in-frame clones only, with some absent. The data show about 2.4 million clones, 93% seen once. The sequenced sample consisted of naive CD4+ T cells from PBMCs. These receptors originate from a young man in good health. Some clones in this sample may be carry-over from other donors' samples. Both conserved end residues are part of each CDR3.

v_call,j_call,cdr3_aa
TRBV6-6,TRBJ2-7,CASIYLRGYEQYF
TRBV18,TRBJ1-5,CASSRMGGDQPQHF
TRBV9,TRBJ1-2,CASSAGQGAGVSYGYTF
TRBV9,TRBJ2-7,CASSVSWTEDYEQYF
TRBV28,TRBJ2-1,CASVAGGPFTYNEQFF
TRBV7-8,TRBJ2-1,CASSPLLGRGGVYNEQFF
TRBV4-2,TRBJ1-1,CASSQDERQGGRGNTEAFF
TRBV2,TRBJ1-2,CASSDQGFPEFGYTF
TRBV6-5,TRBJ1-1,CASTPIWGATEAFF
TRBV10-1,TRBJ2-7,CASSGGSGFSYEQYF
TRBV7-8,TRBJ2-3,CASSRATGDTDTQYF
TRBV30,TRBJ1-4,CAWSRGLLEKLFF
TRBV7-2,TRBJ2-7,CASSLSSLGIYEQYF
TRBV10-2,TRBJ1-1,CASSSGTVMNTEAFF
TRBV19,TRBJ2-7,CASRTFYEQYF
TRBV18,TRBJ2-2,CASSPQTDRVIGELFF
TRBV28,TRBJ1-2,CASSQQPGMYGYTF
TRBV28,TRBJ2-7,CASRPGGYEQYF
TRBV28,TRBJ1-1,CASSAGGAVREAFF
TRBV18,TRBJ2-7,CASSPTRQGSHEQYF
TRBV19,TRBJ2-7,CASSLTSGGTYEQYF
TRBV29-1,TRBJ2-2,CSARQGTGELFF
TRBV6-5,TRBJ1-1,CASSQNRALNTEAFF
TRBV19,TRBJ1-4,CASSTDRGHEKLFF